This T cell receptor (beta chain) was sequenced during a study of cytotoxic CD8 clonotypes in ibrutinib-treated CLL. Across the study: For this cohort, patients were roughly eleven relapsed/refractory and around 15 treatment-naive, while under 18 were IGHV unmutated. A median about 11 months of treatment, range 6 to 36, preceded the collection of response samples.

Some clones are missing from TCRdb's copy, which holds only in-frame ones; the method was immunoSEQ multiplex PCR. The table shows some 70,000 clones, with about nine tenths occurring only once. The germline V and J ends were trimmed by 5 bases and 6 bases, with 14 bases remaining between them. Germline CDR1 reads PRHDT; CDR2 reads FYEKMQ (reference sequence). The CDR3 covers 14 residues. The chain carries TRBV13 and TRBJ2-1; weak D call: TRBD2 (7 bases). Sequences were derived from PBMCs, sampled after 12 months of ibrutinib treatment. This sequence was found in a human donor with chronic lymphocytic leukemia. The CDR3 sequence is CASSRGGGGNEQFF. The DNA of the CDR3 is TGTGCCAGCAGCAGGGGAGGGGGAGGCAATGAGCAGTTCTTC.